This T cell receptor (beta chain) was sequenced for a study of HIV-infected patients and healthy controls. Study background: By the second bleed, viral load was undetectable in most of the 16 patients. Total CDR3 counts per chain did not differ significantly between patients and controls.

Antiretroviral therapy had run roughly three months, about 14 weeks, before follow-up blood collection. No cell fractionation was done, so the repertoire covers all unsorted peripheral blood T cells. Donors lacked febrile or AIDS-related illness, tumors, and hepatitis B or C coinfection. This clonotype has ten or more counts. The CDR3 is 16 amino acids. The V end was cut by 3 bases, the J end by 0 bases, with 11 bases between. Alpha and beta constant-region primers primed reverse transcription of 400 to 500 ng RNA. Alpha and beta chain libraries were made separately by chain-specific third strand synthesis with multiplexing indices. One entry per CDR3 protein, called by TCRdb with MiXCR from the 5' RACE reads. The sample lists about 3,800 distinct CDR3 sequences, approximately 8.5% occurring once.

The specimen was blood, collected during antiretroviral therapy. The TCR sequence derives from an adult with HIV infection. The rearrangement joins TRBV12-3 or TRBV12-4 to TRBJ2-2; D not certain. CDR3 amino acids: CASSFRRISNTGELFF. Here the CDR3 DNA reads TGTGCCAGCAGTTTCCGGCGGATTTCGAACACCGGGGAGCTGTTTTTT.